This record covers a single TCR beta chain. Its cognate antigen has yet to be identified. The record has no base qualities; no much larger clone is one base away. This record belongs to a study of blood T cell repertoires in COVID-19 (TCRdb year 2020). Background on the whole study: Samples covering the acute and convalescent phases of COVID-19 were provided by collaborators in the United States, Italy and Spain. The prospective study material was composed of cDNA or gDNA derived from T cells, B-cell-depleted T cells, or PBMCs. Deeply sampled blood TCRbeta repertoires from subjects exposed to, actively infected with, or recovered from COVID-19 were included in the dataset. The repertoires were released in a freely available public database intended as a resource for research on the immune response to SARS-CoV-2. Samples were obtained from the ongoing ImmuneRACE study (first 160 participants) and from 1,254 subjects provided by 6 global collaborators. Nearly every sample came with metadata listing a de-identified subject ID, COVID-19 status, age in years and sex. Where HLA class I and class II types were available, the types were taken from metadata supplied by the sample provider, not from assay-based typing.

Each collaborating institution followed its own protocols to collect whole blood in K2EDTA tubes. For TCRbeta analysis, collaborator samples were shipped as frozen whole blood, as isolated PBMCs, or as DNA extracted from either sample type. The immunoSEQ Assay, a bias-controlled multiplex PCR, was used to amplify TCRbeta CDR3 regions from genomic DNA. Per the source publication's procedure: Within the assay, amplification of reference gene primers was used to estimate how many nucleated cells each sample contained. To quantify the absolute abundance of each unique TCRbeta CDR3 rearrangement, sequence reads were collapsed and filtered. Productive Simpson clonality was computed per sample as the square root of Simpson's diversity index over productive rearrangements. TCRdb took over this immuneACCESS table, retaining in-frame rearrangements with V and J assigned. Such tables are incomplete; in checked studies, under half of the missing clones stem from an unresolved V gene, and the remainder is unexplained. V and J calls and clone size are those listed in that table; D and trimming were worked out from the DNA. The sample table shows approximately 54,000 clones, and 85% to 95% are seen once. The ten largest make up about 4% of the sample.

Broader findings and caveats from the paper: How much clinical and demographic metadata was included differed by source and by participant, and the metadata was provided uncurated.

The receptor's source is a man over 45 with acute or convalescent COVID-19. Sequenced material: peripheral blood.

The CDR3 region: CASSLRPGHWFLSNQPQHF. The nucleotide sequence reads as follows: TGCGCCAGCAGCCTACGGCCGGGACATTGGTTTCTTAGCAATCAGCCCCAGCATTTT. The V gene is TRBV23-1 and the J gene is TRBJ1-5; tentative D gene TRBD1, with 6 bases matching. TRBV23-1 is an open reading frame whose function is uncertain. The CDR3 runs 19 amino acids, cysteine and phenylalanine included. Only the CDR3 DNA is retained, 57 bases long and in frame from the first base. V and J lose 6 bases and 0 bases, and a span of 24 bases separates them.